This is a list of T cell receptor beta chains from one sample in a study of blood T cells in healthy people across ages. TCRdb re-called the 5' RACE reads with MiXCR, one entry per CDR3 protein. Seen here are some 1.4 million distinct CDR3 sequences, roughly 45% observed once, and the top ten hold roughly 7.9%. Sequencing input: blood. The source is a woman between 18 and 30 years old in good health. Both conserved end residues are part of each CDR3. D genes are given only for firm matches. Clone size is stated in some rows and not others, as once, few, many or a class when expanded.

TRBJ1-2 TRBV6-5 - - TGTGCCAGCAGGCCGCCAGGCTCCTATGGCTACACCTTC CASRPPGSYGYTF
TRBJ2-3 TRBV7-9 TRBD1 - TGTGCCAGCAGCTACCGACAGGGTGGGACAGATACGCAGTATTTT CASSYRQGGTDTQYF
TRBJ1-2 TRBV20-1 - - TGCAGTGCTCGAAGGGAGCGAGGGGATGGCTACACCTTC CSARRERGDGYTF
TRBJ2-5 TRBV4-1 - - TGCGCCAGCAGCCAAGATCGTGGGTTGAGAGAGACCCAGTACTTC CASSQDRGLRETQYF
TRBJ2-7 TRBV24-1 TRBD2 - TGTGCCACCAGTGACCCAACTAGCGGGGGCTCCTACGAGCAGTACTTC CATSDPTSGGSYEQYF
TRBJ2-3 TRBV6-1 - - TGTGCCAGCAGAAAACAGGGGGGGCCAGATACGCAGTATTTT CASRKQGGPDTQYF
TRBJ1-2 TRBV7-9 - few TGTGCCAGCAGCCGGGACGGTTTCTATGGCTACACCTTC CASSRDGFYGYTF
TRBJ1-1 TRBV6-5 TRBD1 few TGTGCCAGCAGTAGGGACAGGGGAATAACTGAAGCTTTCTTT CASSRDRGITEAFF
TRBJ2-1 TRBV20-1 TRBD1 - TGCAGTGCTGAATCCGGGACAGCTTACAATGAGCAGTTCTTC CSAESGTAYNEQFF
TRBJ2-3 TRBV29-1 - many TGCAGCGTTGAGCGGGGCCTGACAGATACGCAGTATTTT CSVERGLTDTQYF
TRBJ2-5 TRBV6-1 - - TGTGCCAGCAGTGACTTGTGGACAGACCAAGAGACCCAGTACTTC CASSDLWTDQETQYF
TRBJ2-7 TRBV10-3 - few TGTGCCATCAGTGAGTCGGGAGCCGCCTCCTACGAGCAGTACTTC CAISESGAASYEQYF
TRBJ2-3 TRBV30 TRBD2 - TGTGCCTGGATAGGTCGAGCGGGGAGCACAGATACGCAGTATTTT CAWIGRAGSTDTQYF
TRBJ1-4 TRBV20-1 - - TGCAGTCTTAGAGCGCCGTCTAATGAAAAACTGTTTTTT CSLRAPSNEKLFF
TRBJ1-6 TRBV20-1 - - TGCAGTGCTCCGGGAGAAGGGCTTAATTCACCCCTCCACTTT CSAPGEGLNSPLHF
TRBJ2-2 TRBV14 - - TGTGCCAGCAGCCCTGCAACGCCCGGGGAGCTGTTTTTT CASSPATPGELFF
TRBJ1-1 TRBV20-1 - - TGCAGTGCGGACGAAGGCGGCACTGAAGCTTTCTTT CSADEGGTEAFF
TRBJ2-5 TRBV5-1 - - TGCGCCAGCAGCTTCGATCCGAGCCAAGAGACCCAGTACTTC CASSFDPSQETQYF
TRBJ2-3 TRBV18 - - TGTGCCAGCTCACCTCCATCTCCTGCAACTTACACAGATACGCAGTATTTT CASSPPSPATYTDTQYF
TRBJ2-3 TRBV28 TRBD2 few TGTGCCAGCAGTCTGTCCTTCCCAACTAGCGGGGCGACGGAGGATACGCAGTATTTT CASSLSFPTSGATEDTQYF
TRBJ1-2 TRBV5-1 - few TGCGCCAGCAGCAACGATTATGGCTACACCTTC CASSNDYGYTF
TRBJ2-7 TRBV29-1 TRBD2 - TGCAGCGTTGAAGGGAGGAGCCCTAGCGGACCCTACGAGCAGTACTTC CSVEGRSPSGPYEQYF
TRBJ2-1 TRBV6-2/TRBV6-3 - once TGTGCCAGCAGTTACTCGATGGGGAGTGGGCCCCCCTCCTACAATGAGCAGTTCTTC CASSYSMGSGPPSYNEQFF
TRBJ2-3 TRBV12-3/TRBV12-4 TRBD2 - TGTGCCAGCAGGGCTAGCGGGAGGGGCTCAGATACGCAGTATTTT CASRASGRGSDTQYF
TRBJ2-5 TRBV7-2 TRBD2 - TGTGCCAGCAGCTTAGTAGTTGTCGGACTAGCGGAGGGAGAACAGACCCAGTACTTC CASSLVVVGLAEGEQTQYF
TRBJ2-7 TRBV10-3 - many TGTGCCGCATCAAGGGAGTTGTACTACGAGCAGTACTTC CAASRELYYEQYF
TRBJ1-2 TRBV7-9 TRBD1 few TGTGCCAGCAGCTTGGGGACAGGGCTGCGGTATGGCTACACCTTC CASSLGTGLRYGYTF
TRBJ2-7 TRBV6-1 - - TGTGCCAGCAGTGAAAGTCAGGGGGGCTTCGGAACCTACGAGCAGTACTTC CASSESQGGFGTYEQYF
TRBJ1-1 TRBV9 TRBD1 - TGTGCCAGCAGCGTCGGGACAGACACTGAAGCTTTCTTT CASSVGTDTEAFF
TRBJ2-4 TRBV2 - - TGTGCCAGCGGTGGGGGCACAGGCCGCATTCAGTACTTC CASGGGTGRIQYF
TRBJ1-3 TRBV9 - - TGTGCCAGCAGCGTAGCCCTCGATAGCACCATATATTTT CASSVALDSTIYF
TRBJ2-3 TRBV7-2 - many TGTGCCAGCAGCCCGTCGGCGGCAGATACGCAGTATTTT CASSPSAADTQYF
TRBJ2-4 TRBV11-2 TRBD2 - TGTGCCAGCAGCTTACTGCCGGGGAGCGGGAGAGTGGATAATGAGCAGTACTTC CASSLLPGSGRVDNEQYF
TRBJ1-4 TRBV6-6 - - TGTGCCAGTAGCTGGGAGAGTGAAAAACTGTTTTTT CASSWESEKLFF
TRBJ1-1 TRBV29-1 - - TGCAGCGTTGAAGCGGACAACGGTCGACGGGGCACTGAAGCTTTCTTT CSVEADNGRRGTEAFF
TRBJ1-1 TRBV7-9 TRBD1 - TGTGCCAGCAGGCTCCGGAGACAGGGGGGCACTGAAGCTTTCTTT CASRLRRQGGTEAFF
TRBJ2-1 TRBV6-2/TRBV6-3 - - TGTGCCAGCATTCCCGGCCCCTCCTACAATGAGCAGTTCTTC CASIPGPSYNEQFF
TRBJ1-2 TRBV20-1 - - TGCAGTGCTATCTTGACAGGAAGGGAAGGCTACACCTTC CSAILTGREGYTF
TRBJ2-3 TRBV10-3 - - TGTGCCATCAAGGATCCCAGCCAAGATACGCAGTATTTT CAIKDPSQDTQYF
TRBJ2-7 TRBV7-2 TRBD1 - TGTGCCAGCAGCTTAGCGGTGACAGGGGCCTACGAGCAGTACTTC CASSLAVTGAYEQYF
TRBJ2-1 TRBV27 TRBD1 - TGTGCCAGCAGTCAGGACAGGGGAATGAATGAGCAGTTCTTC CASSQDRGMNEQFF
TRBJ1-1 TRBV15 - few TGTGCCACCAGCAGGGGTACGACCGGTAGCGACACTGAAGCTTTCTTT CATSRGTTGSDTEAFF
TRBJ2-7 TRBV11-2 TRBD2 - TGTGCCAGCAGCTCCCGAAGACTAGCGGAAGCCTACGAGCAGTACTTC CASSSRRLAEAYEQYF
TRBJ1-2 TRBV27 TRBD1 few TGTGCCAGCAGGCCCGGACAGGCGGGCTATGGCTACACCTTC CASRPGQAGYGYTF
TRBJ2-5 TRBV20-1 TRBD2 - TGCAGTGCTAGAGCACCGACTAGCGTGGAGACCCAGTACTTC CSARAPTSVETQYF
TRBJ1-1 TRBV27 - - TGTGCCAGCAGTCCTTGGTTTTCGGGGGTAGGAACTGAAGCTTTCTTT CASSPWFSGVGTEAFF
TRBJ2-7 TRBV6-6 - - TGTGCCAGCGGGCGTACAACAGGTTTCCTCTACGAGCAGTACTTC CASGRTTGFLYEQYF
TRBJ2-5 TRBV20-1 TRBD2 few TGCAGTGCCAATCTAGCGGAGGGCGTAGGGGAGACCCAGTACTTC CSANLAEGVGETQYF
TRBJ2-7 TRBV27 - - TGTGCCAGCAGGTGGGGCTCCTACAATGAGCAGTACTTC CASRWGSYNEQYF
TRBJ2-6 TRBV27 - - TGTGCCAGCAGTTTAGTGATTCCTGAGGCCAACGTCTTGACTTTC CASSLVIPEANVLTF
TRBJ2-6 TRBV6-5 TRBD2 few TGTGCCAGCAGTTACACGGGGGGACCGCCCTCTGGGGCCAACGTCCTGACTTTC CASSYTGGPPSGANVLTF
TRBJ2-7 TRBV6-1 TRBD2 - TGTGCCAGCAGTGACCCCCGACTAGCGTCCACCTACGAGCAGTACTTC CASSDPRLASTYEQYF
TRBJ1-5 TRBV20-1 - - TGCAGTGCTACCTCCCATAATCAGCCCCAGCATTTT CSATSHNQPQHF
TRBJ2-4 TRBV29-1 TRBD2 few TGCAGCGTTGATGGAGGCGTGGGGACTAGCCCAGGGGCCAAAAACATTCAGTACTTC CSVDGGVGTSPGAKNIQYF